This entry is about one T cell receptor beta chain. The sample holds many counts of this clonotype. The antigen it recognizes is unknown. No base quality values were provided; no much bigger clone lies one nucleotide off. The data originate from a study of T cell repertoires in cytomegalovirus infection (dated by TCRdb to between 2018 and 2021). In the study overall: Because public TCR beta signatures pointed to carriage of CMV infection together with the matching HLA type, the HLA type of each donor mattered for the analysis. Study-wide findings and limitations: The ex vivo response was dominated by HLA-C-restricted CMV-specific TCR beta clonotypes, which also provided the single most frequent clonotype in two of eight donors. Cumulative frequency of public TCR beta family members discriminated carriers of CMV infection plus the relevant HLA type in this cohort and an independent approximately 370-donor cohort.

V lost 2 bases and J lost 4 bases, and the count of bases not matched to a germline gene is 1. Reading the germline V gene gives CDR1 MNHEY and CDR2 SVGEGT. The CDR3 goes from the cysteine to the phenylalanine over 14 residues. Only the CDR3 portion is preserved as DNA: 42 bases, with reading frame beginning at the first base. The listed sequencing device is Illumina HiSeq 1500. In TCRdb, the public reads were trimmed at Q25 with fastp and aligned with MiXCR, with productive beta chains retained. A single entry per CDR3 protein holds the most common genes and DNA from its merged rows. The table for this sample lists some 270,000 distinct CDR3 sequences; around 15% of them were counted only once. Around half of the sample lies in the top ten.

The TCR comes from a human donor in good health (CMV status not recorded). Some clones in this sample may be carry-over from other donors' samples. The specimen sequenced was CD8+ T cells from PBMCs. The chain employs TRBV6-2 or TRBV6-3 and TRBJ2-1; 8 central bases correspond to TRBD1. The CDR3 protein sequence reads: CASSYGTGYNEQFF. DNA sequence: TGTGCCAGCAGTTACGGGACAGGATACAATGAGCAGTTCTTC.